This T cell receptor (beta chain) was identified in a study of shared T cell receptors in the human thymus. This clone was seen only a few times. At the DNA level, this CDR3 is encoded by other sequences in the same sample as well. This table comes from immunoSEQ multiplex PCR, and its TCRdb copy is limited to in-frame clones, with some not included. Counted here are hundreds of thousands of clones, around 87% occurring once; the ten biggest clones make up about 0.0094%. These data also formed part of another study, on human thymus T cells. Per that study: There appeared to be biased usage of V and J genes in thymic and blood repertoires. Related research described strongly overlapping thymic repertoires in unrelated people.

What was sequenced was thymocytes. The sequence came from a boy under two years old with a congenital heart defect.

For the CDR3, the DNA is TGTGCCAGTAGTCCTGGGGCCCATTCACCCCTCCACTTT. This translates into CASSPGAHSPLHF. The V gene is TRBV19, the J gene TRBJ1-6; possible D gene TRBD1, 5 bases. The CDR3 runs 13 residues. Germline V gives CDR1 LNHDA, CDR2 SQIVND (reference sequence). V was shortened by 5 bases and J by 8 bases, with 10 bases between the two germline ends.